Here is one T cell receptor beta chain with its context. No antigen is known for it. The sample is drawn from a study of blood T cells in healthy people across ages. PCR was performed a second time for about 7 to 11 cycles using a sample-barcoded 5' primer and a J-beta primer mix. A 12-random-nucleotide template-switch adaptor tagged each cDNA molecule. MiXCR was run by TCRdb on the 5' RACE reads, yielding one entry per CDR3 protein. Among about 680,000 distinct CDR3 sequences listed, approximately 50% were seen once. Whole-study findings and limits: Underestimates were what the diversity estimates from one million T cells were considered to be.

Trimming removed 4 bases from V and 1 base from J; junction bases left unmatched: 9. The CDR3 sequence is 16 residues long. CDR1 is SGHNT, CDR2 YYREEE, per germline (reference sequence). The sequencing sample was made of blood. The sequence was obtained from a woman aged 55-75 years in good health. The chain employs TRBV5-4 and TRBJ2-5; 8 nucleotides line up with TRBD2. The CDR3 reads CASSKGGREVQETQYF. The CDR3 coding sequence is TGTGCCAGCAGCAAGGGAGGGCGGGAGGTCCAAGAGACCCAGTACTTC.